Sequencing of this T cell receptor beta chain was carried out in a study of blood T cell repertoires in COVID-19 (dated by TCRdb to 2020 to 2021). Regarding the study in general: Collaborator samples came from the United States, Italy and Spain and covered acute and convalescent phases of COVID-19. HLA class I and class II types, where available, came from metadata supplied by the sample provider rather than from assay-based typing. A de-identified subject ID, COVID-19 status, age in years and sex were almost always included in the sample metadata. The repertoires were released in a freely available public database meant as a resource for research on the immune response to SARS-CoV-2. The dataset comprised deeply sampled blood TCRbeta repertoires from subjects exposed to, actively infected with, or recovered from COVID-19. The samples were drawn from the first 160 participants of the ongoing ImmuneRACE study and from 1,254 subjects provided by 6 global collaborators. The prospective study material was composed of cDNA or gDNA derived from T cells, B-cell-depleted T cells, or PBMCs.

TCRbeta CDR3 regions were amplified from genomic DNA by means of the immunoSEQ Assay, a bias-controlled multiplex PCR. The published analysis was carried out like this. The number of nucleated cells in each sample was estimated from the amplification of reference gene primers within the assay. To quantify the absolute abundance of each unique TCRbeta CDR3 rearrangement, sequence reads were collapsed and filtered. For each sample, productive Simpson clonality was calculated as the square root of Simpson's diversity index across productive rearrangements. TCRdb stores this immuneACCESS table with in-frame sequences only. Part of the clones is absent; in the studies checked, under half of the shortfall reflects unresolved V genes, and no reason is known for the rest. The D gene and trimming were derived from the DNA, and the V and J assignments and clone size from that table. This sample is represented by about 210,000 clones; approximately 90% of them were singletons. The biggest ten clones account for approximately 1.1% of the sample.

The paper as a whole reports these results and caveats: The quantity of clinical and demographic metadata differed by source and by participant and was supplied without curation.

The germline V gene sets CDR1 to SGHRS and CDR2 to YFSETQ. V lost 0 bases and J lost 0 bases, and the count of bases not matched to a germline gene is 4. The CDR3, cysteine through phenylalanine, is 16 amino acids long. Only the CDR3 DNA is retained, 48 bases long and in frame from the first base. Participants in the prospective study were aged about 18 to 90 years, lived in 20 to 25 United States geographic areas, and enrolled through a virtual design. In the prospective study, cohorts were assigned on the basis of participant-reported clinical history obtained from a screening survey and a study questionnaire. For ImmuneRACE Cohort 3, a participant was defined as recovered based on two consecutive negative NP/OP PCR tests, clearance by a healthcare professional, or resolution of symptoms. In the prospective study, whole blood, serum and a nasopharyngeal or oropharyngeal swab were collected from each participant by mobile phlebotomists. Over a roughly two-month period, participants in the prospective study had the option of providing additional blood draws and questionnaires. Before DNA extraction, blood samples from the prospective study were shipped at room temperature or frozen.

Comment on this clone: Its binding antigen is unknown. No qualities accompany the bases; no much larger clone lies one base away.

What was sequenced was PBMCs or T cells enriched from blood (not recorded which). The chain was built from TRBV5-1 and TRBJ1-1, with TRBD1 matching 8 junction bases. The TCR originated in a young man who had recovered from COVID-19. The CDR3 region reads CASSLELQGVNTEAFF. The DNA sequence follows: TGCGCCAGCAGCTTGGAATTACAGGGGGTGAACACTGAAGCTTTCTTT.